The present entry profiles one T cell receptor (beta chain) with its context. The table lists this clonotype with many counts. The clone's antigen remains unknown. Its ends do not fully match the called genes, so a read error is possible. This specimen belongs to a study of Graves' ophthalmopathy and Graves' hyperthyroidism (dated by TCRdb to the late 2010s). Regarding the study in general: Peripheral blood was collected before any treatment was given, at the time of initial diagnosis. TCR beta repertoire signatures were used to distinguish Graves' ophthalmopathy from Graves' hyperthyroidism and to predict progression to ophthalmopathy. In total, approximately 130 blood samples were TCR-sequenced: fewer than 50 ophthalmopathy, approximately 75 hyperthyroidism and some 17 hyperthyroidism-to-ophthalmopathy patients. To explore V-J signatures distinguishing ophthalmopathy from hyperthyroidism, a discovery set of about 99 patients (around 44 ophthalmopathy, roughly 55 stable hyperthyroidism) was enrolled. For independent validation, a separate cohort was made up of approximately 18 hyperthyroidism patients plus 17 patients who later progressed from hyperthyroidism to ophthalmopathy. T-cell repertoires of thyroid tissue and blood were compared in 5 or 6 hyperthyroidism patients. Once sampling was done, hyperthyroidism patients were given methimazole at a starting dose of 30 mg daily, while ophthalmopathy patients were given high-dose intravenous methylprednisolone.

For repertoire sequencing, the TCR beta CDR3 regions were amplified from RNA transcripts. The first round of RT-PCR was done with HTBI primers and the Qiagen OneStep RT-PCR kit, and was followed by a second round of multiplex PCR, then size selection and purification. Libraries were sequenced on an Illumina HiSeq2000 using paired-end 100 bp reads. The published analysis was carried out like this. SOAPnuke was used for read processing, and reads with adapters, uncalled bases, a mean Phred below 15, or no exact constant-primer or identifier match were discarded. COPE v1.2.5 was used to merge the high-quality paired reads. Each unique nucleotide sequence was treated as a clonotype, and MiTCR v1.1 was used to align the clonotypes to the IMGT TRB V, D and J references. Only V-J combinations with frequency above 0.0001 were analysed, covering approximately 99% of repertoires. For each V-J combination, a TCR clonal expansion and chaos score was defined as F50 clonal expansion divided by the chaos observed in the TCRdist matrix. Features were reduced by Welch's t-statistics and random forest to over 10 V-J combinations, which fed a naive Bayes classifier. The Morisita-Horn index was used to measure how similar the thyroid and blood repertoires were. TCRdb reprocessed the public reads (quality trimming at Q25 with fastp, clone calling with MiXCR) and kept in-frame beta chains. Each CDR3 protein appears once, grouped with its most common genes and DNA. None of the V and J calls come from the authors' own analysis; TCRdb made them. Here the sample has a few hundred thousand distinct CDR3 sequences; about 15% occur a single time. The ten largest clones take up about 2.4% of the sample.

Stable hyperthyroidism was defined as no progression to ophthalmopathy within 18 months of follow-up. Patients with hyperthyroidism were aged 18 to 65 years, had been newly diagnosed, and had a disease duration of less than 2 months. Patients were excluded if they had other autoimmune diseases, uncontrolled infections, pregnancy or lactation. Diagnosis was based on clinical symptoms, serum thyroxine, TRAb, thyroid ultrasound and orbital computed tomography. Ficoll-Paque density gradient centrifugation was used to isolate PBMCs from approximately 10 ml of fresh peripheral blood. Total RNA was extracted using Trizol reagent, and RNA quality was checked on an Agilent 2100 Bioanalyzer. Study-wide findings and limitations: No statistical method was used to predetermine the sample size, and group allocation was not hidden from the investigators. Most expanded thyroid clonotypes with frequency above 0.001 were also detected in blood, suggesting blood repertoires may reflect the thyroid immune response. In validation, the model predicted ophthalmopathy progression with about 71% sensitivity and 72% to 80% specificity; approximately 12 predicted patients were CT-confirmed with GO in a median of around 6 months. The 13-signature model separated ophthalmopathy from stable hyperthyroidism with around 90% sensitivity and just under 84% specificity in cross-validation, and 80%/75% in the test set.

This clonotype was sampled from an adult woman with stable Graves' hyperthyroidism. The sequenced sample was peripheral blood.

In nucleotides, the sequence is TGTGCCAGCAGCTATGCCCGGGACAGGATATGGTTC. It specifies CASSYARDRIWF. The chain couples TRBV7-2 to TRBJ2-5, with 8 junctional bases fitting TRBD1. Based on the germline V gene, the CDR1 and CDR2 sequences are SGHTA and FQGNSA. From cysteine to phenylalanine, the CDR3 is 12 amino acids long. Here the CDR3 DNA is all that survives: 36 bases in frame from base 1.